The 7 T cell receptor beta chains below all came from one sample that was sequenced in a study of blood T cell repertoires in COVID-19. This table comes from immunoSEQ multiplex PCR, and its TCRdb copy is limited to in-frame clones, with some not included. The sample comprises more than 55,000 clones, 80% to 95% of which are singletons, and 4.5% to 5.5% rests with the top ten. The sample taken for sequencing was peripheral blood. Receptor source: a man aged 45-65 years with active COVID-19.

The rearrangement joins TRBV3-1 (or the pseudogene TRBV3-2) to TRBJ2-1; D is perhaps TRBD1 (6 bases). The CDR3 has 11 amino acids. The germline V gene encodes CDR1 LGHDT and CDR2 YNNKEL (reference sequence). V lost 11 bases and J lost 15, with 20 bases in between. CDR3 nucleotides: TGTGCCGCCAATCAGGGGCCCCGTATGTTCTTC. Amino acids: CAANQGPRMFF.

The chain couples TRBV6-2 or TRBV6-3 to TRBJ2-7; 10 bases fit TRBD1. CDR3 length: 15 amino acids. Germline-derived CDR1 and CDR2 are MNHEY and SVGEGT. V lost 6 bases to trimming and J lost 5 bases; unmatched junction nucleotides: 10. This CDR3 reads CASSSTGGGRNEQYF. DNA of the CDR3: TGTGCCAGCAGCTCGACAGGGGGCGGTCGGAACGAGCAGTACTTC.

On this clone itself: The same CDR3 can be traced to other DNA sequences in this sample. The V and J genes are TRBV20-1 and TRBJ1-5; unclear D gene. V was cut by 6 bases and J by 4 bases, with 10 bases left in between. Germline lookup yields CDR1 DFQATT and CDR2 SNEGSKA (reference sequence). The CDR3 sequence is 12 residues long. The CDR3 reads CSASRVNQPQHF. The CDR3 region has the DNA TGCAGTGCCAGTCGGGTGAATCAGCCCCAGCATTTT.

The V call is TRBV28, the J call TRBJ2-6; D uncertain. Germline CDR1 MDHEN, CDR2 SYDVKM. Trimming cost V 1 base and J 2 bases, with 6 bases left between them. CDR3 length equals 15 residues. The CDR3 loop reads CASSLSVPGANVLTF. DNA for the CDR3: TGTGCCAGCAGTTTATCCGTCCCTGGGGCCAACGTCCTGACTTTC.

This chain uses TRBV3-1 (or the pseudogene TRBV3-2) with TRBJ2-5; tentatively, D is TRBD2 (5 bases). The CDR3 spans 16 residues. CDR1 is LGHDT, CDR2 YNNKEL, per germline (reference sequence). V was pared by 0 bases and J by 4 bases, with 15 bases between. In nucleotides, the CDR3 is TGTGCCAGCAGCCAAGATATGGGAGAGGTGGGAGAGACCCAGTACTTC. Its protein product is CASSQDMGEVGETQYF.

The chain recombines TRBV27 with TRBJ2-7; 8 nucleotides match TRBD2. CDR3 length: 15 residues. Per the germline V gene, CDR1 is MNHEY and CDR2 is SMNVEV (reference sequence). Unmatched junction bases numbered 7, after V lost 6 bases and J lost 0 bases. Here the CDR3 DNA reads TGTGCCAGCAGACCATCGGGAGGGCCCTCCTACGAGCAGTACTTC. Its protein is CASRPSGGPSYEQYF.

The count of this clone is one. The chain has TRBV25-1 and TRBJ1-1; D is possibly TRBD1 (5 bases). CDR1 MGHDK and CDR2 SYGVNS come from the germline V gene. This CDR3 spans 13 amino acids. V was cut by 2 bases and J by 9 bases, with 13 bases left in between. The CDR3: CASSERDWGQAFF. For the CDR3, the DNA is TGTGCCAGCAGTGAACGGGACTGGGGCCAAGCTTTCTTT.